This T cell receptor (beta chain) is drawn from a study of identical twins (dated by TCRdb to about 2016). A note on the overall study: To test whether fetal clonotypes persist, this study deep-sequenced TCR alpha and beta repertoires from monozygotic twins, from unrelated adults of various ages, and from cord blood. To rule out contamination, replicate twin experiments were performed at different times with different library preparation protocols. Beyond this particular receptor, the publication reports: Fewer insertions were carried by abundant cord blood beta clonotypes; a weaker similar trend was observed in young adult naive repertoires, while no such trend was observed in memory repertoires. In monozygotic twins, out-of-frame TCR alpha sharing was systematically underestimated by recombination models, although the models agreed with sharing between unrelated individuals. The excess sharing between twins in beta out-of-frame sequences was weaker because fewer shared sequences reduced the signal-to-noise ratio. Compared with coincidental sharing between unrelated individuals, an excess of low generation-probability sequences was observed among out-of-frame TCR alpha sequences shared between twins. Invariant T cells such as MAIT and iNKT could partly confound zero-insertion analyses, although diverse VJ usage argued against such confounding for most clonotypes. Because the same donors could not be followed over many years, conclusions were based on cross-sectional statistical analysis.

This clonotype was detected a few times. It has no known antigen specificity. Per-base quality was not reported, and no clone a single base away is much larger than it. Library prep was done by 5' RACE. The sequencing machine was an Illumina HiSeq 2000. A universal primer binding site was introduced by template switching, and a unique molecular identifier was present in the final cDNA, enabling accurate counting of TCR cDNA molecules. First-strand cDNA for TCR alpha and beta chains was synthesized from specific primers in the conserved constant-segment region. Each cDNA library was double barcoded, with a SMART-Mk sample barcode plus Illumina barcodes, to control for contamination. Two successive PCR steps introduced TruSeq adapter sequences along with Illumina sample barcodes. The TCR alpha and beta cDNA libraries were sequenced on the Illumina HiSeq platform using custom primers. In the paper's pipeline: MiGEC processed the raw reads to extract unique molecular identifiers, while MiXCR was used to determine the CDR3 positions. Recombination models were inferred per individual with the repgenHMM and IGoR tools using an EM algorithm. The tcR package in R was used for shared clonotype analysis, with sharing normalized by the product of cloneset sizes. To study raw recombination without the effects of thymic and clonal selection, out-of-frame nonproductive sequences were analyzed. TCRdb reran the public reads through fastp at Q25 and MiXCR, keeping productive beta chains. Identical CDR3 proteins give one entry, which carries the most common genes and DNA. These V and J calls derive from TCRdb rather than the authors' analysis. In this sample the table shows about 900,000 distinct CDR3 sequences, around 12% of which occur a single time. The top ten clones comprise around 1.5% of the sample.

V lost 3 bases and J lost 0 bases, and the count of bases not matched to a germline gene is 6. CDR1 SGHRS and CDR2 YFSETQ were looked up in the germline V gene. From the cysteine through the phenylalanine, the CDR3 covers 17 amino acids. The only DNA kept is the CDR3, 51 bases in frame from the first base. Every donor was a healthy Caucasian. Three pairs of female monozygotic twins, all aged about 18 to 30 years, were included in the twin cohort. Peripheral blood mononuclear cells were used as the source from which RNA for TCR libraries was isolated. A further study also used this sample, focusing on yellow fever vaccine responses in identical twins. That second publication adds: The T cell response to vaccination in identical twins was reported by the authors to appear partly convergent and partly personalized. In identical twins, the study followed T cell clones that responded to the vaccine with precision.

The sequenced material came from PBMCs. The chain was built from TRBV5-1 and TRBJ2-3; 11 middle bases align to TRBD2. This clonotype originated in a woman under 30 in good health. The CDR3 protein sequence reads: CASSSPLAGVSTDTQYF. The DNA reads TGCGCCAGCAGCTCCCCACTAGCGGGAGTTAGCACAGATACGCAGTATTTT.